The present TCR beta chain was sequenced within a study of CD8+ T cells in alopecia areata. V was shortened by 6 bases and J by 4 bases, with 16 bases between the two germline ends. The CDR3 spans 13 residues. Germline lookup yields CDR1 SQVTM and CDR2 ANQGSEA. Sample treatment: oral pan-JAK inhibitor, 5-10 mg twice daily. Isolated RNA was reverse transcribed into cDNA used as the sequencing template. Method: immunoSEQ multiplex PCR; TCRdb's copy keeps in-frame clones and lacks some. The table shows about 270,000 clones, with 60% occurring only once. The sequence came from a human donor with alopecia areata. V is TRBV29-1 and J is TRBJ2-7; D is uncertain. Sequences were derived from CD4+ T cells sorted from blood, sampled around week 53, from a patient treated with tofacitinib. CDR3 sequence reads: CSVIFVNTYEQYF. CDR3 sequence (DNA): TGCAGCGTCATATTCGTCAACACATACGAGCAGTACTTC.